Ten or more counts support the clone carrying this T cell receptor beta chain. Antigen specificity is unknown. This specimen comes from a study of identical twins. Study-level findings and limits: Cross-sectional statistical analysis was relied on for the conclusions, without the same donors being followed. For cord blood, abundant beta clonotypes had fewer insertions, unlike memory repertoires, which showed none.

Using its own MiXCR run on the 5' RACE reads, TCRdb lists one record per CDR3 protein. This table holds roughly 350,000 distinct CDR3 sequences, around 9.7% found once. Germline CDR1 and CDR2: SGHKS and YYEKEE (reference sequence). CDR3 length: 13 residues. Trimming shortened V by 2 bases and J by 7 bases, and 13 bases separated the two germline ends. The sequence was collected from a woman between 45 and 60 years old in good health. V gene TRBV5-5 combines with J gene TRBJ2-7, with D perhaps assigned TRBD1 or TRBD2 (5 bases each). Sample: naive T cells sorted from blood. The CDR3 region has the DNA TGTGCCAGCAGCTTCGGGAAGGGGTATGAGCAGTACTTC. This translates into CASSFGKGYEQYF.